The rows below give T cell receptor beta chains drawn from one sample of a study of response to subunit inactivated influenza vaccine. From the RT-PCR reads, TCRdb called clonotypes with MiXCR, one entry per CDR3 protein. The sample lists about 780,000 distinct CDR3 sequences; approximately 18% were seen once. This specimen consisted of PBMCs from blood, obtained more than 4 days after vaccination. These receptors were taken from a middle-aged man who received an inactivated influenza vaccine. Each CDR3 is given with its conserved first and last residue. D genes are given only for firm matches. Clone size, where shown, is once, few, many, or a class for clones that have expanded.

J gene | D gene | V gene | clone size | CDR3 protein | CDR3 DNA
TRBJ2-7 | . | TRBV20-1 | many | CSPIGGYEQYF | TGCAGTCCAATTGGGGGCTACGAGCAGTACTTC
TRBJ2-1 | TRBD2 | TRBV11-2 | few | CASSFQGAGGSYNEQFF | TGTGCCAGCAGCTTTCAAGGGGCGGGAGGGTCCTACAATGAGCAGTTCTTC
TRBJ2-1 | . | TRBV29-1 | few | CSVGTRVSYNEQFF | TGCAGCGTTGGCACCAGGGTCTCCTACAATGAGCAGTTCTTC
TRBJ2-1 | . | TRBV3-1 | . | CASSQAGPTTEQFF | TGTGCCAGCAGCCAAGCTGGACCCACAACTGAGCAGTTCTTC
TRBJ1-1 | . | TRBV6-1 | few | CASTPIPRNTEAFF | TGTGCCAGCACTCCCATTCCCCGGAACACTGAAGCTTTCTTT
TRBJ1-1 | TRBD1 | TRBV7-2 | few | CASSLEDRRNTEAFF | TGTGCCAGCAGCTTAGAGGACAGGCGGAACACTGAAGCTTTCTTT
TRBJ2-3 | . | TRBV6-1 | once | CASSDWGSKTDTQYF | TGTGCCAGCAGTGATTGGGGCTCCAAGACAGATACGCAGTATTTT
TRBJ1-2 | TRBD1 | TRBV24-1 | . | CATSEPTGSGYTF | TGTGCCACCAGTGAGCCGACAGGGTCTGGCTACACCTTC
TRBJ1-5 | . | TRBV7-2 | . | CASSTQTQGHQPQHF | TGTGCCAGCAGCACCCAAACACAGGGTCATCAGCCCCAGCATTTT
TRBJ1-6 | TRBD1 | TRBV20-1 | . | CSARTGQGLEKNSPLHF | TGCAGTGCTAGGACAGGACAGGGATTGGAAAAGAATTCACCCCTCCACTTT
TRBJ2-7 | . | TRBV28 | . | CASSLNLTRRTYEQYF | TGTGCCAGCAGTTTGAACTTGACAAGAAGAACCTACGAGCAGTACTTC
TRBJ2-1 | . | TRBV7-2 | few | CASSFLKRLWNGSDPPYNEQFF | TGTGCCAGCAGCTTTCTTAAAAGGCTGTGGAACGGATCCGACCCGCCTTACAATGAGCAGTTCTTC
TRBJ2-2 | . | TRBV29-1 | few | CSVEKGGANTGELFF | TGCAGCGTTGAGAAGGGTGGCGCGAACACCGGGGAGCTGTTTTTT
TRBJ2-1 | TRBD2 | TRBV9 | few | CASSVQGLATYNEQFF | TGTGCCAGCAGCGTACAAGGACTAGCGACCTACAATGAGCAGTTCTTC
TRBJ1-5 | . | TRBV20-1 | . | CSARDARYQPQHF | TGCAGTGCTAGAGATGCGAGGTATCAGCCCCAGCATTTT
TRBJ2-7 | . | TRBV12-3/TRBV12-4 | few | CASRTLGYEQYF | TGTGCCAGCAGGACACTGGGCTACGAGCAGTACTTC
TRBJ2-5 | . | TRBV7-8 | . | CASSLVERAQETQYF | TGTGCCAGCAGCTTAGTTGAGCGGGCACAAGAGACCCAGTACTTC
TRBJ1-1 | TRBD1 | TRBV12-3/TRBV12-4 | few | CASRPQGVGEAFF | TGTGCCAGCAGACCACAGGGGGTGGGTGAAGCTTTCTTT
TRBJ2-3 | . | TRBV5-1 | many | CASSLVVRSTDTQYF | TGCGCCAGCAGCTTGGTGGTACGAAGCACAGATACGCAGTATTTT
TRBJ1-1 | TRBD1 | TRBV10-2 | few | CASSDPAGGFTEAFF | TGCGCCAGCAGTGATCCAGCAGGGGGGTTCACTGAAGCTTTCTTT
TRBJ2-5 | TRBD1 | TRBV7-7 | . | CASTRQGGVQETQYF | TGTGCTAGCACCCGACAGGGTGGGGTTCAAGAGACCCAGTACTTC
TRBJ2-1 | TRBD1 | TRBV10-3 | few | CATRDRDAGEQFF | TGTGCCACAAGGGACAGGGATGCCGGTGAGCAGTTCTTC